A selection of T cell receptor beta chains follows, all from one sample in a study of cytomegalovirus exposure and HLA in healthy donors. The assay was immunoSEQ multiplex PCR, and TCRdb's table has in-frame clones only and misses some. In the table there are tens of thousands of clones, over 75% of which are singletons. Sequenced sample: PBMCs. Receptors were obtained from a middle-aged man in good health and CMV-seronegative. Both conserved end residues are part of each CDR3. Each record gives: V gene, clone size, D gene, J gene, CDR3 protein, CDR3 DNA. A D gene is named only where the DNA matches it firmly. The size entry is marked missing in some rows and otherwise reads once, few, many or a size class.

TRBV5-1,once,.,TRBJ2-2,CASSLWGGSGGELFF,TGCGCCAGCAGCCTATGGGGGGGCTCAGGCGGGGAGCTGTTTTTT
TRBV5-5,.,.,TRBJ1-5,CASSRSGPNFSNQPQHF,TGTGCCAGCAGCCGATCGGGTCCAAATTTTAGCAATCAGCCCCAGCATTTT
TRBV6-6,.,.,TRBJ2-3,CASSGLGGTDTQYF,TGTGCCAGCAGTGGACTGGGGGGTACAGATACGCAGTATTTT
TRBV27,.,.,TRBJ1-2,CASSGSGGRGYGYTF,TGTGCCAGCAGCGGCTCGGGGGGACGAGGCTATGGCTACACCTTC
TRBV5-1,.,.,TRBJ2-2,CASSATSNGELFF,TGCGCCAGCAGCGCGACTAGTAACGGGGAGCTGTTTTTT
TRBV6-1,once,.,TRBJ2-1,CASSVALPGQSYNEQFF,TGTGCCAGCAGTGTTGCCCTGCCCGGACAGTCCTACAATGAGCAGTTCTTC
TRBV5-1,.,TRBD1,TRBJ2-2,CASSLQGARTGELFF,TGCGCCAGCAGCTTACAGGGGGCGAGGACCGGGGAGCTGTTTTTT
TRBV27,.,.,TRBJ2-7,CASSLSPTRALAYEQYF,TGTGCCAGCAGTTTGTCCCCAACGCGTGCCCTGGCCTACGAGCAGTACTTC
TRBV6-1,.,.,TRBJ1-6,CASSELGLNSPLHF,TGTGCCAGCAGTGAGTTGGGACTTAATTCACCCCTCCACTTT
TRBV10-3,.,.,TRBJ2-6,CAITDSSGANVLTF,TGTGCCATCACCGACAGCTCAGGGGCCAACGTCCTGACTTTC
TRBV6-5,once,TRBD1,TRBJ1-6,CASSYGGQGGSPLHF,TGTGCCAGCAGTTACGGGGGACAGGGGGGTTCACCCCTCCACTTT
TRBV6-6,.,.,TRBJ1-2,CASSYSGGSNYGYTF,TGTGCCAGCAGTTACTCTGGCGGTTCTAACTATGGCTACACCTTC
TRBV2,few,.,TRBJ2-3,CASSEGIGGDGDTQYF,TGTGCCAGCAGTGAAGGCATCGGCGGGGACGGGGATACGCAGTATTTT
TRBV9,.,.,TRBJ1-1,CASSVTVETEAFF,TGTGCCAGCAGCGTAACCGTGGAGACTGAAGCTTTCTTT
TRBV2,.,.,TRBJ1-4,CASSTGLPEKLFF,TGTGCCAGCAGCACAGGGCTGCCCGAAAAACTGTTTTTT
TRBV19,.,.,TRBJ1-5,CASSIGTVFQPQHF,TGTGCCAGTAGTATTGGAACAGTCTTTCAGCCCCAGCATTTT
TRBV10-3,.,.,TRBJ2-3,CAISTDLADTQYF,TGTGCCATCAGCACCGATTTGGCCGATACGCAGTATTTT
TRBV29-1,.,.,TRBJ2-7,CSVEGGPNEQYF,TGCAGCGTTGAGGGCGGGCCGAACGAGCAGTACTTC
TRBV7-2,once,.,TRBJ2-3,CASSSRSGTDTQYF,TGTGCCAGCAGCTCCCGGTCGGGAACAGATACGCAGTATTTT
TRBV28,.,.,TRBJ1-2,CASSPSNYGYTF,TGTGCCAGCAGTCCGTCTAACTATGGCTACACCTTC
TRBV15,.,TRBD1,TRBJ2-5,CATSGGQGRLETQYF,TGTGCCACCAGCGGGGGACAGGGGAGGTTGGAGACCCAGTACTTC
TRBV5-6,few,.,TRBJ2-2,CASSPLGKANTGELFF,TGTGCCAGCAGCCCTCTCGGGAAAGCGAACACCGGGGAGCTGTTTTTT
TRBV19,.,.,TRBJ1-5,CASRRGVNQPQHF,TGTGCCAGTAGAAGAGGAGTTAATCAGCCCCAGCATTTT
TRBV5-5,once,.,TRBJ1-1,CASSGGGTEAFF,TGTGCCAGCTCTGGGGGGGGCACTGAAGCTTTCTTT
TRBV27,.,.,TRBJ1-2,CASSLDGGQFGYTF,TGTGCCAGCAGTTTAGACGGGGGGCAGTTTGGCTACACCTTC
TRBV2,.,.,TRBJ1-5,CASRLSLSNQPQHF,TGTGCCAGCAGGCTGAGCCTTAGCAATCAGCCCCAGCATTTT
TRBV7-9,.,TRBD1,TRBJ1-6,CASSQSNRGLDSPLHF,TGTGCCAGCAGCCAATCGAACAGGGGGCTGGATTCACCCCTCCACTTT
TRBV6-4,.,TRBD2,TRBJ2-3,CASSERGGETDTQYF,TGTGCCAGCAGTGAACGCGGGGGGGAAACAGATACGCAGTATTTT
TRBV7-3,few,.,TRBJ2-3,CASSAFGAGDTQYF,TGTGCCAGCAGCGCGTTCGGGGCGGGGGATACGCAGTATTTT